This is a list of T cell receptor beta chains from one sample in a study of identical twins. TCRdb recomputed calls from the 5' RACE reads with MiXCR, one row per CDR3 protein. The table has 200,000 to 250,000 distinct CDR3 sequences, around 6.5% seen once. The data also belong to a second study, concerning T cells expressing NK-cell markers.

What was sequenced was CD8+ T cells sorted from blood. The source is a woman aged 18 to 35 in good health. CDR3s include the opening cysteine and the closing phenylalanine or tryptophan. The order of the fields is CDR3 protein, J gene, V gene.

CDR3 protein: CASSRGMRGYNEQFF; J gene: TRBJ2-1; V gene: TRBV10-2
CDR3 protein: CASSSQGGSNGYTF; J gene: TRBJ1-2; V gene: TRBV6-5
CDR3 protein: CSVVGGNTEAFF; J gene: TRBJ1-1; V gene: TRBV29-1
CDR3 protein: CASSGPAAGSTDTQYF; J gene: TRBJ2-3; V gene: TRBV2
CDR3 protein: CASSPTRPGELFF; J gene: TRBJ2-2; V gene: TRBV9
CDR3 protein: CASSLSRQVGYGYTF; J gene: TRBJ1-2; V gene: TRBV5-5
CDR3 protein: CASSLWDSLTEQYF; J gene: TRBJ2-7; V gene: TRBV12-3/TRBV12-4
CDR3 protein: CASTAGGGTRPQHF; J gene: TRBJ1-5; V gene: TRBV7-8
CDR3 protein: CASSAQGIPGETQYF; J gene: TRBJ2-5; V gene: TRBV21-1
CDR3 protein: CASALVGRQAFF; J gene: TRBJ1-1; V gene: TRBV27
CDR3 protein: CSVVEGIKDTEAFF; J gene: TRBJ1-1; V gene: TRBV29-1
CDR3 protein: CASSFGGPGNEQFF; J gene: TRBJ2-1; V gene: TRBV13
CDR3 protein: CASTVGQGSSYEQYF; J gene: TRBJ2-7; V gene: TRBV7-9
CDR3 protein: CASSQVSIDEQFF; J gene: TRBJ2-1; V gene: TRBV4-1
CDR3 protein: CASGFGGRARETQYF; J gene: TRBJ2-5; V gene: TRBV12-5
CDR3 protein: CASSLAPGQVEKLFF; J gene: TRBJ1-4; V gene: TRBV5-1
CDR3 protein: CASSVNNEQFF; J gene: TRBJ2-1; V gene: TRBV9
CDR3 protein: CASSTGAQETQYF; J gene: TRBJ2-5; V gene: TRBV19
CDR3 protein: CASSSPTSGSEQFF; J gene: TRBJ2-1; V gene: TRBV5-6
CDR3 protein: CASSQYLAGERETQYF; J gene: TRBJ2-5; V gene: TRBV4-3
CDR3 protein: CASSIIVGVPYEQYF; J gene: TRBJ2-7; V gene: TRBV19
CDR3 protein: CASSPSYGSYEQYF; J gene: TRBJ2-7; V gene: TRBV18
CDR3 protein: CASSGFLTGSSYEQYF; J gene: TRBJ2-7; V gene: TRBV2
CDR3 protein: CSARDTGRRDTQYF; J gene: TRBJ2-3; V gene: TRBV20-1
CDR3 protein: CASSVGHRTYEQYF; J gene: TRBJ2-7; V gene: TRBV9
CDR3 protein: CAISESMGVGYTF; J gene: TRBJ1-2; V gene: TRBV10-3
CDR3 protein: CATSREQGNLGTQYF; J gene: TRBJ2-5; V gene: TRBV15
CDR3 protein: CSASPGYEQYF; J gene: TRBJ2-7; V gene: TRBV20-1
CDR3 protein: CASSLVASGGPTDTQYF; J gene: TRBJ2-3; V gene: TRBV13
CDR3 protein: CASKKGAGGGEQFF; J gene: TRBJ2-1; V gene: TRBV5-1
CDR3 protein: CASSSEWGRGQDGYTF; J gene: TRBJ1-2; V gene: TRBV7-9
CDR3 protein: CASSFLAFSSGSYSYNEQFF; J gene: TRBJ2-1; V gene: TRBV11-2
CDR3 protein: CASSPGTSGVDEQYF; J gene: TRBJ2-7; V gene: TRBV27
CDR3 protein: CASSFLEEYNEQFF; J gene: TRBJ2-1; V gene: TRBV7-9
CDR3 protein: CASSLVDWNEQFF; J gene: TRBJ2-1; V gene: TRBV7-9
CDR3 protein: CSVEDGGGGYGYTF; J gene: TRBJ1-2; V gene: TRBV29-1
CDR3 protein: CASREGANTGELFF; J gene: TRBJ2-2; V gene: TRBV27